Only one count was recorded for the clone carrying this T cell receptor (beta chain). Its antigen is unidentified. The PCR had 60 Vbeta and 13 Jbeta primers. Here immunoSEQ multiplex PCR was the method, and the copy in TCRdb shows in-frame clones only, minus some. The sample yields about 110,000 clones, approximately 70% seen once. While unrecorded immune exposures were likely, the donors were nominally healthy when sampled. This specimen belongs to a study of cytomegalovirus exposure and HLA in healthy donors. Study results and caveats: The classifier reportedly diagnosed cytomegalovirus status with high specificity and sensitivity. DRB1 had the most TCR associations and HLA-C the fewest, a later analysis found, with rates varying by HLA locus. Immune exposure information available was restricted to CMV serostatus.

This sequence originates from a man younger than 45 in good health and CMV-seropositive. Sequenced material: PBMCs.

The CDR3 here is CASSSRGRETQYF. As DNA, the CDR3 is TGTGCCAGCAGCTCCCGAGGCCGAGAGACCCAGTACTTC. This chain joins TRBV7-3 and TRBJ2-5; D is ambiguous. CDR1 SGHTA and CDR2 FQGTGA come from the germline V gene. Trimming took off 4 bases at V and 4 bases at J, with 10 bases between the two ends. This CDR3 has 13 amino acids.